A single T cell receptor beta chain is shown here with its context. This sample stems from a study of Ad26.COV2.S vaccination and SARS-CoV-2 variants. Regarding treatment: roughly 19 received Ad26.COV2.S at low or high dose, single or two shots; 5 received placebo; per-sample allocation not given. Specimens were obtained on day 63 following the first vaccine or placebo injection. An adult of 18-55 years in Boston served as donor. Germline V gene sequence: CDR1 SGHRS, CDR2 YFSETQ. The CDR3 is made up of 16 amino acids. The V end was cut by 2 bases, the J end by 0 bases, with 12 bases between. Here immunoSEQ multiplex PCR was the method, and the copy in TCRdb shows in-frame clones only, minus some. This sample has about 350,000 clones, with 70% to 90% found just once.

The source was peripheral blood, collected in a trial of Ad26.COV2.S vaccine versus placebo. The chain is built from TRBV5-1 and TRBJ1-3; D is perhaps TRBD1 (5 bases). This sequence was found in a person aged 18 to 59 who received the Ad26.COV2.S COVID-19 vaccine or a placebo. DNA of the CDR3: TGCGCCAGCAGCTTAATGACAGCCAACTCTGGAAACACCATATATTTT. This translates into CASSLMTANSGNTIYF.